This passage covers 8 T cell receptor beta chains from one sample sequenced in a study of cytomegalovirus exposure and HLA in healthy donors. Sequencing used immunoSEQ multiplex PCR; TCRdb keeps in-frame clones, though not all of them. The sample has about 110,000 clones, approximately 89% seen once. Sequenced input: PBMCs. These receptors all come from a woman between 18 and 29 years old in good health and CMV-seronegative.

The DNA for the CDR3 is TGCGCCAGCAGCTTGTCGGCCAGGGGGCTCCGTGGCTACACCTTC. Its protein product is CASSLSARGLRGYTF. This chain uses TRBV5-1 with TRBJ1-2; 8 nucleotides match TRBD1. J lost 7 bases, V lost 1 base, and 9 bases had no gene match. The CDR3 is made up of 15 amino acids. Germline V gene sequence: CDR1 SGHRS, CDR2 YFSETQ.

A remark on this clone: Different DNA sequences within this sample yield the same CDR3. This chain links TRBV5-1 with TRBJ2-5; TRBD1 matches 8 bases. Trimming took 4 bases from V and 4 from J; bases not matched to a gene: 6. Germline V CDR1 and CDR2: SGHRS, YFSETQ. CDR3 length equals 14 residues. CDR3 amino acids: CASSTGTGGETQYF. CDR3 sequence (DNA): TGCGCCAGCAGCACCGGGACAGGCGGAGAGACCCAGTACTTC.

This chain connects TRBV10-3 to TRBJ1-1, with TRBD1 matching over 7 bases. Trimming at V came to 6 bases and at J to 3 bases, leaving 10 bases not matched to a gene. The CDR3 covers 15 residues. Germline CDR1 reads ENHRY; CDR2 reads SYGVKD. The CDR3 is CAIRFKGAKDTEAFF. As DNA, the CDR3 is TGTGCCATCAGATTTAAGGGGGCGAAGGACACTGAAGCTTTCTTT.

The chain recombines TRBV6-1 with TRBJ1-6, with D unresolved. Germline V gene sequence: CDR1 MNHNS, CDR2 SASEGT. This CDR3 is 12 amino acids long. Trimming removed 4 bases from V and 10 bases from J, with 8 bases in between. CDR3 sequence reads: CASSALGSPLHF. The CDR3 region has the DNA TGTGCCAGCAGTGCTCTGGGCTCACCCCTCCACTTT.

This clone was seen just once. The V and J genes are TRBV19 and TRBJ2-7; 14 bases map to TRBD2. The germline CDR1 and CDR2 sequences are LNHDA and SQIVND (reference sequence). The CDR3 is 14 residues long. J gave up 4 bases and V 4 bases, and 0 bases lay outside the gene matches. The CDR3 is CASSRTSGRYEQYF. CDR3 bases: TGTGCCAGTAGTAGGACTAGCGGGAGGTACGAGCAGTACTTC.

CDR3 region: CASSPYHRDRGTDTQYF. CDR3 sequence (DNA): TGTGCCAGCAGCCCGTATCACCGGGACAGGGGGACAGATACGCAGTATTTT. The chain carries TRBV27 and TRBJ2-3, with TRBD1 matching 11 bases. The ends lost 6 bases at V and 3 bases at J; junction bases unmatched: 11. The CDR3 extends over 17 amino acids. Germline CDR1 is MNHEY and CDR2 is SMNVEV (reference sequence).

V usage is TRBV10-1 and J usage is TRBJ1-1; no firm D call. Germline V gives CDR1 WNHNN, CDR2 SYGVQD (reference sequence). With 0 bases removed from V and 7 bases from J, the gap between germline ends came to 12 bases. The CDR3 length is 14 residues. The CDR3 DNA sequence: TGCGCCAGCAGTGAGTCGAGGGCATGGGGTGAAGCTTTCTTT. Amino acids: CASSESRAWGEAFF.

V is TRBV28 and J is TRBJ1-4; D is ambiguous. With 1 base removed from V and 8 bases from J, the gap between germline ends came to 14 bases. Per germline, CDR1 MDHEN and CDR2 SYDVKM. The CDR3 runs 15 residues. The CDR3 here is CASSLLAGSGEKLFF. The CDR3 DNA is TGTGCCAGCAGTTTATTGGCGGGGAGTGGAGAAAAACTGTTTTTT.